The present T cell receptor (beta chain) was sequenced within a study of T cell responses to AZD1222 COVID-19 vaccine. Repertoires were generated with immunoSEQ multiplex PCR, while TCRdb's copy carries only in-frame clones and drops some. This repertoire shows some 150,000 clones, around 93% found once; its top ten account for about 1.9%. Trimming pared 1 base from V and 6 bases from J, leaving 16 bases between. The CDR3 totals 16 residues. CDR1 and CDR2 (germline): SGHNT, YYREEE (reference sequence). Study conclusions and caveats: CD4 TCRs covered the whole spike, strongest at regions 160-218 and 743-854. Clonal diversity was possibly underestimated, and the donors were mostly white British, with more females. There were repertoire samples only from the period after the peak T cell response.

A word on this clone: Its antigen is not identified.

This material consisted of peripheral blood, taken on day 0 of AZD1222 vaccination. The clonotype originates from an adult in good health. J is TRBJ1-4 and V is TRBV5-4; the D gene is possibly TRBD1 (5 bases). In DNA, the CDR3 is TGTGCCAGCAGCTTGAGTCCCGCCACGGGGGATGAAAAACTGTTTTTT. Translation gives CASSLSPATGDEKLFF.